This T cell receptor (beta chain) is drawn from a study of blood T cells in healthy people across ages (dated by TCRdb to the mid-2010s). With regard to the full study: In model experiments, roughly one uniquely barcoded TCR beta cDNA molecule per two T cells was captured by template switching. Using deep sequencing normalized with unique cDNA molecular identifiers, the study measured how TCR beta repertoire diversity changes with age. Donors were grouped into four age groups: young (average 16 years), middle-aged (about 40), aged (about 59) and long-lived (roughly 80). Two additional independent replicas of 1 million unique cDNA reads from the same blood draw were analyzed for two donors (one aged 18 to 29 and one aged 80 or older). The paper as a whole reports these results and caveats: Compared with the aged group, more naive CD4+ T cells, fewer expanded clones and increased TCR diversity were shown by the long-lived group, suggesting age selection. As age increased, observed TCR beta diversity per million T cells dropped in a roughly linear way, and a significant reduction was already evident by age 40. Since profiling was done on bulk unsorted PBMCs, naive and antigen-experienced compartments could not be conclusively compared. The percentage of naive T cells measured by flow cytometry correlated strongly with observed TCR beta diversity. Donor CMV infection status was unknown, potentially confounding age-related changes in expanded clonotypes. Estimates of total diversity from one million sequenced T cells were regarded as lower bounds and underestimates.

With respect to this clonotype: Its antigen is not yet known. There are no base qualities to consult, and no much larger clone falls within one base.

The roughly 39 donors, aged about 6 to 100 years, were systemically healthy Caucasian individuals from Russia. Approximately 10 milliliters of peripheral blood were collected from each donor into EDTA-treated Vacutainer tubes. PBMCs were isolated by Ficoll-Paque density-gradient centrifugation, with at least 7 million obtained per sample. Total RNA, at least 6 micrograms per sample, was extracted from PBMCs with Trizol reagent. For every donor, an aliquot of PBMCs went through flow cytometry to measure the percentages of naive CD45RAhigh/CD27high T cells. Library construction relied on 5' RACE. TCRdb lists the instrument as Illumina HiSeq 2500. The second PCR ran for roughly 7 to 11 cycles and used a J-beta primer mix along with a sample-barcoded 5' primer. Each TCR beta cDNA molecule received a unique molecular identifier from a template-switch 5' adaptor carrying 12 random nucleotides. Each sample yielded at least 3 million CDR3-containing paired-end reads. The Mint cDNA synthesis kit, primed by a TRBC-specific oligonucleotide, was used to synthesize first-strand cDNA from all RNA. All cDNA was treated with uracil-DNA glycosylase and then went through a first 18-cycle PCR with the universal primers M1SS and BC2_uni_R. The paper's processing steps were these. For normalization, 1 million high-quality reads, each with a distinct molecular identifier, were randomly selected from each sample. Instead of being binned into consensus sequences, reads that shared molecular identifiers were thrown out. CDR3 identification, clonotype clustering and error correction used MiTCR with a Q25 quality threshold and the strictest error-elimination algorithm. A nonparametric unseen species model using Euler transformation provided a lower-bound estimate of total TCR beta diversity. Through fastp at Q25 and MiXCR, TCRdb rebuilt clones from the public reads, retaining in-frame beta chains. All rows with the same CDR3 protein become a single entry with the most common DNA and genes. In this record, the V and J calls reflect TCRdb's handling and not the investigators' own analysis. The sample yields about 720,000 distinct CDR3 sequences; about 25% were counted once. The ten largest clones take up roughly 3.5% of the sample.

Taken from the germline V gene, the CDR1 and CDR2 loops are ENHRY and SYGVKD. V is reduced by 2 bases and J by 9 bases, leaving a spacing of 5 bases between them. There are 11 amino acids in the CDR3, from cysteine to phenylalanine inclusive. The entry retains the CDR3 DNA only, 33 bases that are in frame from base 1. The same specimen was also included in a second study, on T cells of mothers and their children. As that second study puts it: The donors were nine systemically healthy Caucasian individuals, made up of three mothers and their six children. cDNA synthesis used all of the extracted RNA, with around 1.5 ug of RNA in each 15 ul reaction. In the second PCR, sample barcodes and 2-4 random nucleotides were introduced via the M1S primer. More than 8 million TCR beta CDR3 reads were obtained from each mother, and some 3 million reads were obtained from each child. TCR recombination output is similarly shaped by thymic selection in related and unrelated pairs, with a minor effect exerted by inherited differences. Normalized repertoire overlap was always slightly but never significantly higher in related than unrelated mother-child pairs. Persistent microchimeric T cell clones were not detected, at a sensitivity of about 100 clones per million clonotypes. To look for features that set related mother-child pairs apart from unrelated individuals, the researchers ran deep NGS to compare the TCR beta repertoires of mothers and children. Mothers averaged about 40 +/- 4 years of age and children averaged around 10 +/- 4 years. After adapters were ligated using NEBNext reagents, the libraries underwent 100+100 nt paired-end sequencing on an Illumina HiSeq 2000. Mother and child libraries were prepared a month apart and sequenced in separate runs to prevent cross-contamination. For each donor, between about 450,000 and 2,300,000 distinct TCR beta clonotypes were identified. Naive TCR beta clonotypes were estimated from low-frequency clonotypes matched to each donor's FACS-determined naive share, without sorting.

The sequence joins TRBV10-3 to TRBJ1-3, with the D gene not clear enough to name. What was sequenced was blood. This sequence was found in a boy aged 10-17 years in good health. CDR3 loop: CAISEAITIYF. The nucleotide sequence is TGTGCCATCAGTGAGGCCATCACCATATATTTT.